These 29 T cell receptor beta chains share one sample of origin, sequenced in a study of shared clonotypes between healthy human individuals. Profiling relied on immunoSEQ multiplex PCR, and the TCRdb table lists in-frame clones only, not all of them. The table includes fewer than 200,000 clones, around 93% detected once. The sample consisted of naive CD4+ T cells sorted from blood. Subset described: CD45RA+ positively selected. Every receptor here comes from a woman in her 30s in good health.

The J gene is TRBJ2-5, the V gene TRBV11-2; 12 bases are shared with TRBD2. There are 19 residues in the CDR3. Germline assignment: CDR1 SGHAT and CDR2 FQNNGV. Trimming removed 5 bases from V and 0 bases from J; junction bases left unmatched: 13. The CDR3: CASSQYPPGLAGNQETQYF. The CDR3 DNA follows: TGTGCCAGCAGCCAATACCCCCCGGGACTAGCGGGTAACCAAGAGACCCAGTACTTC.

The chain employs TRBV30 and TRBJ1-2, with D maybe TRBD1 (5 bases). There are 10 residues in the CDR3. Germline V gene sequence: CDR1 GTSNPN, CDR2 SVGIG (reference sequence). V lost 0 bases, J lost 13 bases, and 9 bases lay in between. The CDR3 bases are TGTGCCTGGAGTGTAAACAGGTTCACCTTC. This codes for CAWSVNRFTF.

Details on this clone: A read error may account for a junction end that differs from germline. The chain recombines TRBV7-9 with TRBJ1-1; a possible D gene is TRBD1 (6 bases). Germline V gene lookup returns CDR1 SEHNR and CDR2 FQNEAQ (reference sequence). The CDR3 contains 14 residues. The CDR3 DNA is TGTGCCAGCAGCGTTGGACAGTTGAATACTGAAGCTTTCTTT. Amino acid sequence: CASSVGQLNTEAFF.

The V call is TRBV27, the J call TRBJ2-1, with 7 bases identical to TRBD2. Germline V CDR1 and CDR2: MNHEY, SMNVEV (reference sequence). The trim removed 3 bases at V and 0 bases at J, leaving 5 bases unmatched. This CDR3 contains 16 residues. CDR3 in DNA: TGTGCCAGCAGTTTTGGCGGGAGTCACTCCTACAATGAGCAGTTCTTC. Its protein is CASSFGGSHSYNEQFF.

The rearrangement links TRBV6-6 to TRBJ2-7; perhaps D is TRBD1 or TRBD2 (5 bases each). Trimming left V 6 bases short and J 4 bases short, with 16 bases between. Germline-derived CDR1 and CDR2 are MNHNY and SVGAGI (reference sequence). CDR3 length equals 14 residues. CDR3: CASRDPGRSYEQYF. The CDR3 DNA reads as TGTGCCAGCAGGGATCCGGGACGGTCTTACGAGCAGTACTTC.

V and J are TRBV11-2 and TRBJ2-1, with unresolved D. The length of the CDR3 is 16 residues. Trimming took 5 bases from V and 0 from J, leaving 14 bases between them. Per germline, CDR1 SGHAT and CDR2 FQNNGV. The CDR3 DNA reads as TGTGCCAGCAGCCCAACGGGTGGCCCCTCCTACAATGAGCAGTTCTTC. Translated, it gives CASSPTGGPSYNEQFF.

V gene TRBV19 combines with J gene TRBJ1-1; 8 bases fit TRBD1. Unmatched junction bases numbered 6, after V lost 3 bases and J lost 0 bases. The CDR3 extends over 16 amino acids. In germline, CDR1 is LNHDA, CDR2 SQIVND (reference sequence). CDR3 DNA: TGTGCCAGTAGTATGGGGACAGGCAGAATGAACACTGAAGCTTTCTTT. It translates to CASSMGTGRMNTEAFF.

The chain joins TRBV19 to TRBJ2-1; 13 bases are a match to TRBD2. The CDR3 has 16 residues. Germline V CDR1 and CDR2: LNHDA, SQIVND (reference sequence). Trimming cost V 8 bases and J 4 bases; bases outside gene matches: 8. CDR3 protein: CASSRRTSGGYNEQFF. Written as DNA, the CDR3 is TGTGCCAGTTCCCGGAGGACTAGCGGGGGTTACAATGAGCAGTTCTTC.

This chain joins TRBV28 and TRBJ1-3; D uncertain. Germline CDR1 MDHEN, CDR2 SYDVKM. The CDR3 has 18 amino acids. Trimming shortened V by 3 bases and J by 0 bases, and 18 bases separated the two germline ends. In nucleotides, the CDR3 is TGTGCCAGCAGTTTGGAGCGATGGCACCGGAGCTCTGGAAACACCATATATTTT. It yields the protein CASSLERWHRSSGNTIYF.

The CDR3 DNA is TGCGCCAGCACCTGGACTAGCGGCTCCTACGAGCAGTACTTC. Its protein product is CASTWTSGSYEQYF. V is TRBV5-1 and J is TRBJ2-5; 10 bases fit TRBD2. The DNA end is a closer match to TRBJ2-7, so the J assignment may be wrong. Germline-derived CDR1 and CDR2 are SGHRS and YFSETQ. This CDR3 region has 14 residues.

This sequence joins TRBV6-1 and TRBJ1-5, with 10 positions matching TRBD1. The CDR3 runs to 19 residues. CDR1 and CDR2 (germline): MNHNS, SASEGT. The trim removed 2 bases at V and 6 bases at J, leaving 16 bases unmatched. The CDR3: CASSEPGTGTGVYGQPQHF. The CDR3 DNA is TGTGCCAGCAGTGAACCGGGGACCGGGACAGGGGTTTATGGTCAGCCCCAGCATTTT.

As DNA, the CDR3 is TGTGCCTGGAGTGGACTAGCGGGATTGGGCGGGGAGCTGTTTTTT. It encodes CAWSGLAGLGGELFF. The chain carries TRBV30 and TRBJ2-2; 11 nucleotides agree with TRBD2. J lost 7 bases, V lost 1 base, and 5 bases had no gene match. Germline assignment: CDR1 GTSNPN and CDR2 SVGIG (reference sequence). This CDR3 region has 15 residues.

The chain joins TRBV10-1 to TRBJ2-1; 10 bases align to TRBD2. The germline V gene encodes CDR1 WNHNN and CDR2 SYGVQD (reference sequence). Trimming removed 3 bases from V and 6 bases from J; junction bases left unmatched: 11. This CDR3 spans 17 amino acids. CDR3 region: CASSDPRGLAGANEQFF. The DNA of the CDR3 is TGCGCCAGCAGTGACCCTAGGGGTCTAGCGGGAGCCAATGAGCAGTTCTTC.

This rearrangement joins TRBV28 to TRBJ1-3, with a tentative D call TRBD1 (5 bases). This CDR3 contains 18 residues. Trimming stripped 4 bases from V and 1 base from J, with 20 bases between. Germline CDR1 is MDHEN and CDR2 is SYDVKM. Here the CDR3 DNA reads TGTGCCAGCAGTTCACCCCATCCAGGGAGTGGGTCTGGAAACACCATATATTTT. Its translation: CASSSPHPGSGSGNTIYF.

The chain recombines TRBV7-2 with TRBJ1-4; TRBD1 matches 10 bases. From germline, CDR1 is SGHTA and CDR2 FQGNSA. The CDR3 loop spans 14 amino acids. With V trimmed by 5 bases and J by 8 bases, 5 bases remained unmatched. CDR3 sequence: CASSRQGAREKLFF. In DNA form, the CDR3 reads TGTGCCAGCAGCCGACAGGGGGCGCGAGAAAAACTGTTTTTT. The full variable domain, its missing parts supplied by reference TRBV7-2 and TRBJ1-4, is GAGVSQSPSNKVTEKGKDVELRCDPISGHTALYWYRQSLGQGLEFLIYFQGNSAPDKSGLPSDRFSAERTGGSVSTLTIQRTQQEDSAVYLCASSRQGAREKLFFGSGTQLSVL.

This chain joins TRBV5-1 and TRBJ2-7, with a tentative D call TRBD1 (6 bases). The V end was cut by 4 bases, the J end by 0 bases, with 11 bases between. CDR1 SGHRS and CDR2 YFSETQ come from the germline V gene. This CDR3 contains 14 residues. The CDR3 DNA reads TGCGCCAGCAGCCTAGGGACATCCTCCTACGAGCAGTACTTC. It codes for CASSLGTSSYEQYF.

The V and J genes are TRBV5-1 and TRBJ2-5; 10 bases agree with TRBD2. The end of the DNA is better explained by TRBJ2-7, so the J call may be wrong. CDR3 length equals 16 residues. From germline, CDR1 is SGHRS and CDR2 YFSETQ. Written as DNA, the CDR3 is TGCGCCAGCAGCCGCTATCTGGGCGGGACTAGCGACGAGCAGTACTTC. Amino acids: CASSRYLGGTSDEQYF.

This clone was counted a single time. This chain joins TRBV7-9 and TRBJ2-7; possible D gene TRBD2, 5 bases. V was trimmed by 5 bases and J by 5 bases, leaving 13 bases between them. The germline V gene encodes CDR1 SEHNR and CDR2 FQNEAQ (reference sequence). CDR3 size: 13 residues. This CDR3 is CASSISGLHEQYF. The CDR3 nucleotides read TGTGCCAGCAGCATCAGCGGCCTACACGAGCAGTACTTC.

The genes are TRBV28 and TRBJ2-3, with D unclear. Germline V CDR1 and CDR2: MDHEN, SYDVKM. Trimming cost V 3 bases and J 0 bases, with 10 bases left between them. This CDR3 has 15 amino acids. The chain's CDR3 is CASSLWAVSTDTQYF. Written as DNA, the CDR3 is TGTGCCAGCAGTTTGTGGGCGGTAAGCACAGATACGCAGTATTTT. Full variable domain (remainder filled in from reference TRBV28 and TRBJ2-3): DVKVTQSSRYLVKRTGEKVFLECVQDMDHENMFWYRQDPGLGLRLIYFSYDVKMKEKGDIPEGYSVSREKKERFSLILESASTNQTSMYLCASSLWAVSTDTQYFGPGTRLTVL.

This sequence joins TRBV28 and TRBJ2-7; D may be TRBD2 (6 bases). The germline V and J ends were trimmed by 0 bases and 0 bases, with 12 bases remaining between them. Looked up from germline, CDR1 is MDHEN and CDR2 is SYDVKM. The length of the CDR3 is 16 residues. CDR3 sequence: CASSLWSGRSSYEQYF. As DNA, the CDR3 is TGTGCCAGCAGTTTATGGTCAGGGAGGAGCTCCTACGAGCAGTACTTC.

The chain is built from TRBV11-1 and TRBJ2-5, with D maybe TRBD1 (6 bases). Looked up from germline, CDR1 is SGHAT and CDR2 is FQDESV (reference sequence). The CDR3 totals 14 residues. Trimming cost V 1 base and J 3 bases, with 9 bases left between them. This CDR3 is CASSLDAGEETQYF. CDR3 bases: TGTGCCAGCAGCTTAGACGCAGGGGAAGAGACCCAGTACTTC.

The chain couples TRBV11-1 to TRBJ2-7; D is undetermined. Germline CDR1 and CDR2: SGHAT and FQDESV (reference sequence). V was trimmed by 2 bases and J by 7 bases, leaving 6 bases between them. The CDR3 runs to 11 residues. This CDR3 reads CASSLHGEQYF. Here the CDR3 DNA reads TGTGCCAGCAGCTTACATGGGGAGCAGTACTTC.

This chain uses TRBV28 with TRBJ2-5; D is perhaps TRBD1 (6 bases). The DNA end is more similar to TRBJ2-7, so the J call may be wrong. Germline values: CDR1 MDHEN, CDR2 SYDVKM. This CDR3 has 15 residues. CDR3 protein: CASSLYTGNSYEQYF. CDR3 in DNA: TGTGCCAGCAGTTTATACACAGGGAACTCCTACGAGCAGTACTTC.

This chain uses TRBV6-6 with TRBJ2-3, with D uncertain. This CDR3 is built from 11 residues. The V end lost 6 bases, the J end lost 1 base, and 2 bases lay between the germline ends. Germline V gives CDR1 MNHNY, CDR2 SVGAGI (reference sequence). The chain's CDR3 is CASRGTDTQYF. The CDR3 DNA reads TGTGCCAGCAGGGGCACAGATACGCAGTATTTT.

This chain connects TRBV4-1 to TRBJ2-5, with D hard to call. The CDR3 has 15 residues. The V and J ends lost 0 bases and 5 bases respectively, with 13 bases between them. Germline CDR1 reads MGHRA; CDR2 reads YSYEKL. The CDR3 reads CASSQDWGPRETQYF. The CDR3 DNA follows: TGCGCCAGCAGCCAAGATTGGGGTCCCCGGGAGACCCAGTACTTC.

This chain joins TRBV18 and TRBJ2-5; no clear D gene. The DNA matches TRBJ2-7 better at its end, which makes the J call doubtful. Germline CDR1 reads KGHSH; CDR2 reads LQKENI. This CDR3 has 14 residues. The CDR3 sequence: CASSQSTFTYEQYF. CDR3 in DNA: TGTGCCAGCTCACAATCGACATTCACCTACGAGCAGTACTTC.

The gene calls are TRBV5-1 and TRBJ2-7; 8 bases fit TRBD1. The CDR3 has 14 amino acids. Germline CDR1 and CDR2: SGHRS and YFSETQ. The V and J ends lost 2 bases and 3 bases, in that order; junction bases with no gene match: 4. The DNA for the CDR3 is TGCGCCAGCAGCTTCCTGACAGGGGACTACGAGCAGTACTTC. It translates to CASSFLTGDYEQYF.

CDR3 nucleotide sequence: TGTGCCAGCAGCCGTGGTAGCGTAACCTACGAGCAGTACTTC. Translating it yields CASSRGSVTYEQYF. The V and J genes are TRBV7-9 and TRBJ2-7; maybe TRBD2 (5 bases). Trimming took 5 bases from V and 2 from J, leaving 13 bases between them. Germline V gives CDR1 SEHNR, CDR2 FQNEAQ (reference sequence). The CDR3 runs 14 residues.

The chain carries TRBV18 and TRBJ2-3, with TRBD1 as a possible D gene (5 bases). Trimming left V 3 bases short and J 2 bases short, with 9 bases between. The CDR3 is 14 amino acids. Per germline, CDR1 KGHSH and CDR2 LQKENI. CDR3 DNA sequence: TGTGCCAGCTCACCGGGGCCAGACACAGATACGCAGTATTTT. Amino acids: CASSPGPDTDTQYF.